Listed below are T cell receptor beta chains from one sample, sequenced in a study of blood T cell repertoires in COVID-19. Profiled with immunoSEQ multiplex PCR; TCRdb holds only in-frame clones, not every one. This table holds 300,000 to 400,000 clones, around nine tenths found once. The sample consisted of PBMCs or T cells enriched from blood (not recorded which). The receptor source for this set is a woman between 18 and 29 years old who had recovered from COVID-19. The conserved cysteine and the conserved F or W are not part of the CDR3 here. Size is stated for part of the rows, as once, few or many counts, or as a class when the clone is expanded.

cdr3_aa clone_size v_call
ASSLQGGHYEQY . TRBV27
ASSTAEGNSPLH . TRBV9
ASSTRQVLSNSPLH . TRBV7-2
ASSLGTGPYSNQPQH . TRBV27
ASTLRSLGGYT . TRBV19
ASSSTGGEETQY once TRBV7-9
ASSGSSGGSGTQY . TRBV9
ASSYTPERVGGYT few TRBV6-5
ASTYGEKLF . TRBV2
ASSDDRVVSSPLH . TRBV10-2
ASSQGGGNTIY . TRBV3-1/TRBV3-2
ASSPRLGGSYEQY . TRBV28
ASSPGSGGYSYEQY many TRBV18
ATSGATGNYNSPLH . TRBV15
ASSQAPGTGVVMSERELF . TRBV4-2
ATSRVGGREDTQY . TRBV15
ATSDGGGYEQY once TRBV24-1
ASSLASTTGNTGELF . TRBV7-6